One TCR beta chain is described in this entry. Antigen specificity is unknown. This sample stems from a study of healthy donors' naive CD4 and CD8 T cells. Across the whole study: Three donor age groups were sampled: 20-25, 40-50 and 60-70 years; half female. For TCR alpha, new primers spanned all functional IMGT alpha genes. The study's findings and limits: CDR3 charge plus V and J genes appeared to account for about 13% of CD4/CD8 variance.

CD4+CD8-CD45RO-CD45RA+ cells were naive CD4+; CD8+CD4-CD45RA+CD27bright cells were naive CD8+. Germline values: CDR1 MNHEY, CDR2 SMNVEV (reference sequence). The CDR3 runs to 14 residues. V was pared by 6 bases and J by 0 bases, with 12 bases between. Starting from around 500 ng of total RNA, TCR libraries were made with linear amplification. TCRdb re-derived calls from the reads in MiXCR, one entry per CDR3 protein. This sample has around 200,000 distinct CDR3 sequences; nearly 75% occur once, and the top ten carry around 2%. The sequenced sample consisted of naive CD4+ and CD8+ T cells sorted from blood, pooled from several donors. This clonotype originated in a pool of human donors in good health; the sample pools cells from several healthy donors. The chain carries TRBV27 and TRBJ2-7; TRBD2 is a possible D gene (6 bases). CDR3 protein: CASRGTASSYEQYF. The CDR3 bases are TGTGCCAGCAGGGGGACTGCGAGCTCCTACGAGCAGTACTTC.